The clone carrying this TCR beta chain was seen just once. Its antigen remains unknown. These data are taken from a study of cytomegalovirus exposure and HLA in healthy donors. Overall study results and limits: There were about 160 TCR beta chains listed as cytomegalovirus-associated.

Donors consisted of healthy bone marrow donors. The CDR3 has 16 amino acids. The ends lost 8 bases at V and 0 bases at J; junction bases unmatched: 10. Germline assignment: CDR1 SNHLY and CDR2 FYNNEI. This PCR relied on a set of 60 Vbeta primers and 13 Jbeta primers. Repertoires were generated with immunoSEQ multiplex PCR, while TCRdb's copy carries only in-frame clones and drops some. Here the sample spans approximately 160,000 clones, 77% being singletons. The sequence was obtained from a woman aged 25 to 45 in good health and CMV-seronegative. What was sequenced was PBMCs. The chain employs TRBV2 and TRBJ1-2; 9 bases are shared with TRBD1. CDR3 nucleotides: TGTGCCAGCCGAACAGGGACAGGGAATCCTAACTATGGCTACACCTTC. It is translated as CASRTGTGNPNYGYTF.